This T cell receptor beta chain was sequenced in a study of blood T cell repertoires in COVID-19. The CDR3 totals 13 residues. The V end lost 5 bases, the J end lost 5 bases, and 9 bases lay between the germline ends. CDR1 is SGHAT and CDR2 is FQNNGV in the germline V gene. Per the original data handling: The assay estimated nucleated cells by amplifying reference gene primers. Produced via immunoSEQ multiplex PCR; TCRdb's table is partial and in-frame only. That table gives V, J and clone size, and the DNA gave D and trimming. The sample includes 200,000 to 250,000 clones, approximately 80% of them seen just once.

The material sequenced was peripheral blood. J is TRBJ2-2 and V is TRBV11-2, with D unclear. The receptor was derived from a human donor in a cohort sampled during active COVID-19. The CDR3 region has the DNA TGTGCCAGCAGCCCCCCTCTAACCGGGGAGCTGTTTTTT. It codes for CASSPPLTGELFF.